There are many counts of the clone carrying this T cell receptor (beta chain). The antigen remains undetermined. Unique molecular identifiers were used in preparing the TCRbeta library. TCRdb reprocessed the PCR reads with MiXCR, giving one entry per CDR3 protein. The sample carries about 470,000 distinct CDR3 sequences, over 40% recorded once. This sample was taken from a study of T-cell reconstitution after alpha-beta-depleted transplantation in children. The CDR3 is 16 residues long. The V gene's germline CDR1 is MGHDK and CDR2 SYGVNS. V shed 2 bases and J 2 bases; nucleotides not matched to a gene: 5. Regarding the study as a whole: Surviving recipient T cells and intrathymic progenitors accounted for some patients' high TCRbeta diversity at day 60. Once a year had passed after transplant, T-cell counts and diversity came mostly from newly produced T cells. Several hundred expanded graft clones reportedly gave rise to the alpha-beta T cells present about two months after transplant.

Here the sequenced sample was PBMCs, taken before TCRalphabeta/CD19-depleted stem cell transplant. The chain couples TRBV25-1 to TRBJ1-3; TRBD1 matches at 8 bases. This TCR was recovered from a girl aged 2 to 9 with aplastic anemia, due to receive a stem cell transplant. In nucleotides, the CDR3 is TGTGCCAGCAGTGAAGGACAGGGAGATCCTGGAAACACCATATATTTT. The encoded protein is CASSEGQGDPGNTIYF.